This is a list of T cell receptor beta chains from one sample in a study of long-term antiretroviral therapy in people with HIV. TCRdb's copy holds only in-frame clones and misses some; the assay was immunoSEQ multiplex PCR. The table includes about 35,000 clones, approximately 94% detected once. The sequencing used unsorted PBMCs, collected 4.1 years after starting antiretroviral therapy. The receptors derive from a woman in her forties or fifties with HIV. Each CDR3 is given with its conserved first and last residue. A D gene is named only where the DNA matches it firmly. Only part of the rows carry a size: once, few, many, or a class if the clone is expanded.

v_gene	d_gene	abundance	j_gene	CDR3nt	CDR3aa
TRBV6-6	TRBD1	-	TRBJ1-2	TGTGCCAGCAGTCCCTCCAGGGGGCCAGGCTACACCTTC	CASSPSRGPGYTF
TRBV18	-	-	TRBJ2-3	TGTGCCAGCTCACCGTCGTTCGGGGAGCCACCCACAGATACGCAGTATTTT	CASSPSFGEPPTDTQYF
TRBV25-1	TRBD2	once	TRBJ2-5	TGTGCCAGCAGTGGTTGGACTAGCGGGGAAGAGACCCAGTACTTC	CASSGWTSGEETQYF
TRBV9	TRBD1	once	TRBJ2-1	TGTGCCAGCACACGTAGGGGGCGGCCCCCATGGAACAATGAGCAGTTCTTC	CASTRRGRPPWNNEQFF
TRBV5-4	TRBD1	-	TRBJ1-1	TGTGCCAGCAGCATCGACAGGGGGGGCACTGAAGCTTTCTTT	CASSIDRGGTEAFF
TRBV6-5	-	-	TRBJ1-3	TGTGCCAGCAATACCGGGACAATAGCTGGAAACACCATATATTTT	CASNTGTIAGNTIYF
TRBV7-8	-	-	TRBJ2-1	TGTGCCAGCAGTCTCTCTTCGGGGCGCTCCTACAATGAGCAGTTCTTC	CASSLSSGRSYNEQFF
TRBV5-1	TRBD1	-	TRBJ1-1	TGCGCCAGCAGCTCATCCGGGACAGGGAACACTGAAGCTTTCTTT	CASSSSGTGNTEAFF
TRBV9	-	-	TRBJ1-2	TGTGCCAGCAGCATCGACCGCGGATCTGGCTACACCTTC	CASSIDRGSGYTF
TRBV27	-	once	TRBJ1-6	TGTGCCAGCAGTTCACCCCCGATCCTCTATAATTCACCCCTCCACTTT	CASSSPPILYNSPLHF
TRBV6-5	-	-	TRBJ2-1	TGTGCCAGCAGCCGCCGGCTTGGTGAGCAGTTCTTC	CASSRRLGEQFF
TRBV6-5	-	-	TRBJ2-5	TGTGCCAGCACGGACGTACAAGAGACCCAGTACTTC	CASTDVQETQYF
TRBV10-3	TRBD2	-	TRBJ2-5	TGTGCCATCAGTGGGGCTAGCGGGGGGGCCGTAAAAGAGACCCAGTACTTC	CAISGASGGAVKETQYF
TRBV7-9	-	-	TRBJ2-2	TGTGCCAGCAGCCTCCGGGACTCGGGCACCGGGGAGCTGTTTTTT	CASSLRDSGTGELFF
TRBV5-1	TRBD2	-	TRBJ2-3	TGCGCCAGCAGCTTGTCTATGCAGCGGGGCGCCACAGATACGCAGTATTTT	CASSLSMQRGATDTQYF
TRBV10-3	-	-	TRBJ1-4	TGTGCCATCAGTGATAAGGCCCATCAAGAAAAACTGTTTTTT	CAISDKAHQEKLFF
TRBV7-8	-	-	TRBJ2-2	TGTGCCAGCGGTCTGCTCGCCTCCGGCGTGGCCGGGGAGCTGTTTTTT	CASGLLASGVAGELFF
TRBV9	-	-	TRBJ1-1	TGTGCCAGCAGCGTAGCGAGCCGAGCCACTGAAGCTTTCTTT	CASSVASRATEAFF
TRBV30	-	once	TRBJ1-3	TGTGCCTGGAGTCCGGACTTCTCTGGAAACACCATATATTTT	CAWSPDFSGNTIYF
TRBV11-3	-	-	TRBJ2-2	TGTGCCAGCAGCCAGGCTGGGGCAACCACCGGGGAGCTGTTTTTT	CASSQAGATTGELFF
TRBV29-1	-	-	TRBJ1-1	TGCAGCGTTGACCGGGGGAAGAACACTGAAGCTTTCTTT	CSVDRGKNTEAFF
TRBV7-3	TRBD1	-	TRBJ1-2	TGTGCCAGCAGTGGACAGGGGGCGAACTATGGCTACACCTTC	CASSGQGANYGYTF
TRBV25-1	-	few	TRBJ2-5	TGTGCCAGCAGTGGGGAGACCCAGTACTTC	CASSGETQYF
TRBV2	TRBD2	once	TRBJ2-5	TGTGCCAGCAGTGCTAGCGGGGGGCGCCGGGTGGAGACCCAGTACTTC	CASSASGGRRVETQYF
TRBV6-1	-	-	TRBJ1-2	TGTGCCAGCAGTGAGACACAGGGCGACACCTTC	CASSETQGDTF
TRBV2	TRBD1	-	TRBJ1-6	TGTGCCAGCAGTGCAACCGGGACAGGGCCCCAAACCCTCCACTTT	CASSATGTGPQTLHF
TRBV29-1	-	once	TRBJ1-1	TGCAGCACCAGCCAGGGAAACACTGAAGCTTTCTTT	CSTSQGNTEAFF
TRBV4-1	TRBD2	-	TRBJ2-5	TGCGCCAGCAGCCAAGACCTGGCTAGCGGGGCCGAGACCCAGTACTTC	CASSQDLASGAETQYF
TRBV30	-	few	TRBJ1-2	TGTGCCTGGAGAGACCACTCGACGGGGGGGATGGGCTACACCTTC	CAWRDHSTGGMGYTF
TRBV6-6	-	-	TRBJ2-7	TGTGCCAGCAGTTCGCCAATGGGAGCCTACGAGCAGTACTTC	CASSSPMGAYEQYF
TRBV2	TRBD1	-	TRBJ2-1	TGTGCCAGCAGGGGGGACAGTGAGCAGTTCTTC	CASRGDSEQFF
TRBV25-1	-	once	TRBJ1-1	TGTGCCAGCAGGAGGGGATGGGCGGGTACGGACACTGAAGCTTTCTTT	CASRRGWAGTDTEAFF
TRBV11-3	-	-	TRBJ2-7	TGTGCCAGCAGTAAGGGCGGATCCTACGAGCAGTACTTC	CASSKGGSYEQYF
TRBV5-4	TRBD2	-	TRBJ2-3	TGTGCCAGCAGCCTCCGGGGGGGGAGAGATACGCAGTATTTT	CASSLRGGRDTQYF
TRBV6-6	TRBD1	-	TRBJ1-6	TGTGCCAGCAGTCACGGGACAGAAAATAATTCACCCCTCCACTTT	CASSHGTENNSPLHF
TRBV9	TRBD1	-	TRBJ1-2	TGTGCCAGCAGCGTAGTTGGGACAGCGTATGGCTACACCTTC	CASSVVGTAYGYTF
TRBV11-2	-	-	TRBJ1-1	TGTGCCAGCAGTAAGGTGATGTTTGATAGCACTGAAGCTTTCTTT	CASSKVMFDSTEAFF
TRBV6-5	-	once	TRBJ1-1	TGTGCCAGCAGTTACACGGGGGGTAACACTGAAGCTTTCTTT	CASSYTGGNTEAFF
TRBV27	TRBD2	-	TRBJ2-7	TGTGCCAGCAGTTTCCGCGGGGGCTACGAGCAGTACTTC	CASSFRGGYEQYF
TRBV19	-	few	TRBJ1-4	TGTGCCAGTAGTATGCTGTCCTGGGATGAAAAACTGTTTTTT	CASSMLSWDEKLFF
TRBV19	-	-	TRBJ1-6	TGTGCCAGTAGTATCTCCGGAGAAAGGAATAATTCACCCCTCCACTTT	CASSISGERNNSPLHF
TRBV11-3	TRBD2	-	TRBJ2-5	TGTGCCAGCAGCTTAGATGGGACTAGAGGAGAGACCCAGTACTTC	CASSLDGTRGETQYF
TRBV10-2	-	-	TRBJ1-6	TGCGCCAGCATGGGCAGAGATAATTCACCCCTCCACTTT	CASMGRDNSPLHF
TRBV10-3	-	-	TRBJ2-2	TGTGCCATCAGGGCCCTAGACGGCACCGGGGAGCTGTTTTTT	CAIRALDGTGELFF
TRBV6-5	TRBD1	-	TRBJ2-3	TGTGCCAGCGGAAGGGGACAGGGTCGGACAGATACGCAGTATTTT	CASGRGQGRTDTQYF
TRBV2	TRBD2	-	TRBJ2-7	TGTGCCAGCAGTGCGTACCTAGCGGGGGAGCAGTACTTC	CASSAYLAGEQYF
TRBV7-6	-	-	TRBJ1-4	TGTGCCAGCAGCCCTGATAGGGAAAAACTGTTTTTT	CASSPDREKLFF
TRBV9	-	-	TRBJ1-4	TGTGCCAGTAGCACCGGCCGGGAGAAGGTTGAAAAACTGTTTTTT	CASSTGREKVEKLFF
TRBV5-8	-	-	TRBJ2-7	TGTGCCAGCAGTTCATTTTTGGTACAGGGCGAGCAGTACTTC	CASSSFLVQGEQYF
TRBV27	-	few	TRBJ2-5	TGTGCCAGCAGTTCCGGGAAGGATCCGGCGGGGGAGACCCAGTACTTC	CASSSGKDPAGETQYF
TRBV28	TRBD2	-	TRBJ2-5	TGTGCCAGCAGTCTGGGAGGGCGGGAGACCCAGTACTTC	CASSLGGRETQYF
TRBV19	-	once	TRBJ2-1	TGTGCCAGTAGTATAGTCGCAGGACGGACCGCGAGCTCCTACAATGAGCAGTTCTTC	CASSIVAGRTASSYNEQFF
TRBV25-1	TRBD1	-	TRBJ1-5	TGTGCCAGCAGTGAAGAGGTACAGGGGGCCGATCAGCCCCAGCATTTT	CASSEEVQGADQPQHF
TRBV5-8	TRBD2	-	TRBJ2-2	TGTGCCAGCAGCCGCCGACTAGCGGGGAGGACCGGGGAGCTGTTTTTT	CASSRRLAGRTGELFF
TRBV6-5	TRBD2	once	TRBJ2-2	TGTGCCAGCAGTTACGGTGTTAGCGGGGGGGCCGGGGAGCTGTTTTTT	CASSYGVSGGAGELFF
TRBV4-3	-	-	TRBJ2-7	TGCGCCAGCAGCCAAGGACAGTACTACGAGCAGTACTTC	CASSQGQYYEQYF
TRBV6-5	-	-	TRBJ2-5	TGTGCCAGCAGTTACAGTGGGATACAAGAGACCCAGTACTTC	CASSYSGIQETQYF